This T cell receptor beta chain was obtained from a study of cytomegalovirus exposure and HLA in healthy donors. General observations from the study: Investigators reported 164 TCR beta chains as tied to cytomegalovirus.

PCR employed 60 Vbeta and 13 Jbeta primers. Generated by immunoSEQ multiplex PCR, the TCRdb table keeps only in-frame clones and is missing some. The repertoire consists of 110,000 or so clones, with approximately 76% occurring once and the leading ten covering about 16%. Details on this clone: Its antigen is unidentified.

Though probably carrying unrecorded immune exposures, donors were nominally healthy at sampling. CDR3 size: 15 residues. CDR1 and CDR2 from the germline V gene are SGHAT and FQNNGV. The germline V and J ends were trimmed by 5 bases and 6 bases, with 19 bases remaining between them. The receptor was derived from a man aged 45 to 65 in good health and CMV-seropositive. The sample comprised PBMCs. The V call is TRBV11-2, the J call TRBJ1-2, with D possibly TRBD1 on 5 matching bases. The CDR3 coding sequence is TGTGCCAGCAGCGGCCGGCAGGGTGGACGGAATGGCTACACCTTC. This gives the protein CASSGRQGGRNGYTF.